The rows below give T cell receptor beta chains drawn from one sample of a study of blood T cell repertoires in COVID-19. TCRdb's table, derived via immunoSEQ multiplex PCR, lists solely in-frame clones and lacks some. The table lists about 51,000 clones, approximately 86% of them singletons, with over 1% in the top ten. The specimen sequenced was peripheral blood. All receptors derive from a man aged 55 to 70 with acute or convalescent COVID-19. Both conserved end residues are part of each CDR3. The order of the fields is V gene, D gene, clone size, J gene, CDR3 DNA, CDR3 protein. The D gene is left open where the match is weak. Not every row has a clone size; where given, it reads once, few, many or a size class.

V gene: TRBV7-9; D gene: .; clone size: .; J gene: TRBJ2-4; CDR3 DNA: TGTGCCAGCAGCTTAGCCGGAGTAGCCAAAAACATTCAGTACTTC; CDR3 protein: CASSLAGVAKNIQYF
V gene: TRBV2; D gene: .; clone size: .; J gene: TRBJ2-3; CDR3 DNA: TGTGCCAGCAGTGTGGTCAAGGGGACAGATACGCAGTATTTT; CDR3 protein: CASSVVKGTDTQYF
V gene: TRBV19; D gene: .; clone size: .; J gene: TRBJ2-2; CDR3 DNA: TGTGCCAGTAGTATAATTCGTCAGGGGGAGCTGTTTTTT; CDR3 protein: CASSIIRQGELFF
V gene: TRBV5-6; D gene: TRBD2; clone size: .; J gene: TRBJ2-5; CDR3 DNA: TGTGCCAGCAGCTATTACCGGACTAGCGGGGGGTATGAGACCCAGTACTTC; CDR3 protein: CASSYYRTSGGYETQYF
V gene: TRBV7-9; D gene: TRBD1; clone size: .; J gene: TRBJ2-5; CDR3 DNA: TGTGCCAGCAGCTTACTACCGGGACAGGGGTATTGGGAGACCCAGTACTTC; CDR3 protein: CASSLLPGQGYWETQYF
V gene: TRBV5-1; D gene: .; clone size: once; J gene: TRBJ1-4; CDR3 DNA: TGCGCCAGCAGCTATAACAGCGAAAAACTGTTTTTT; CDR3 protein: CASSYNSEKLFF
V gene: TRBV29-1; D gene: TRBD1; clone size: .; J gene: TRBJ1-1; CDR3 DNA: TGCAGCGCGGGACAGGCTTTGAACACTGAAGCTTTCTTT; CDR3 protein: CSAGQALNTEAFF
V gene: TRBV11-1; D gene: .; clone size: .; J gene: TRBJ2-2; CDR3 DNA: TGTGCCAGCACCCGATCTAGGGGCTACACCGGGGAGCTGTTTTTT; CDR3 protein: CASTRSRGYTGELFF
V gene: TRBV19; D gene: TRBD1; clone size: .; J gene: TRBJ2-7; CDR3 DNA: TGTGCCAGTAGCCCCGGGACAGGAGGCTACGAGCAGTACTTC; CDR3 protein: CASSPGTGGYEQYF
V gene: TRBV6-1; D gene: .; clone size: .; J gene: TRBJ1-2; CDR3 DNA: TGTGCCAGCAGTGAATCAGGGAACTATGGCTACACCTTC; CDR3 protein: CASSESGNYGYTF
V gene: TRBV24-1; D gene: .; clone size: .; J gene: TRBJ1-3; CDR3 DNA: TGTGCCACTCAGGGCTTGCTCGGAAACACCATATATTTT; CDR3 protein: CATQGLLGNTIYF
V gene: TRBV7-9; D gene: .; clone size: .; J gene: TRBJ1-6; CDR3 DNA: TGTGCCAGCAGCGACCCGGGTCCGAATTCACCCCTCCACTTT; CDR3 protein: CASSDPGPNSPLHF
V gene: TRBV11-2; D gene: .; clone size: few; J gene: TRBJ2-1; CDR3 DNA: TGTGCCAGCAGCTTCCAACCCGGGAATGAGCAGTTCTTC; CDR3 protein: CASSFQPGNEQFF
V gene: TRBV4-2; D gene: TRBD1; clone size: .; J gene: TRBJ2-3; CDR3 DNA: TGTGCCAGCAGCTACACACAGGGGGATTTAGATACGCAGTATTTT; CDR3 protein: CASSYTQGDLDTQYF
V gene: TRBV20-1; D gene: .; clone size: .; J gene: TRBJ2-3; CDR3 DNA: TGCAGTGCTAGTCGGCTTTTAGCGGAAGGCACAGATACGCAGTATTTT; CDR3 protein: CSASRLLAEGTDTQYF
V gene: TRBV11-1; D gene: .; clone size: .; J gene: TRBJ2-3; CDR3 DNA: TGTGCCAGCAGCTTAGCACTAGAATCAGATACGCAGTATTTT; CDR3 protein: CASSLALESDTQYF
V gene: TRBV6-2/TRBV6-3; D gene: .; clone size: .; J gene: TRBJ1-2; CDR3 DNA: TGTGCCAGCAGTCACCACAGGGATGGCTACACCTTC; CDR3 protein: CASSHHRDGYTF
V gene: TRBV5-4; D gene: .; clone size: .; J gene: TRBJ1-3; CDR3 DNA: TGTGCCAGTCCCCTTATCCGACGGGGGGACGGAAACACCATATATTTT; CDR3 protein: CASPLIRRGDGNTIYF
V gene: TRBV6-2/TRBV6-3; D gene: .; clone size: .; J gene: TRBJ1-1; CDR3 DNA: TGTGCCAGCAGTTCCCCCCTAGGCGGGGGAGGATGGGCGAACACTGAAGCTTTCTTT; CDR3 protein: CASSSPLGGGGWANTEAFF
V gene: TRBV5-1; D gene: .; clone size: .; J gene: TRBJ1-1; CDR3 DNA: TGCGCCAGCAGCTTAGTGGGGGGTGTCACTGAAGCTTTCTTT; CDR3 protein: CASSLVGGVTEAFF
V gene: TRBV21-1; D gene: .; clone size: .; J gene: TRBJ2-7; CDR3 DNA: TGTGCCAGCAGCCCCCTAACCGACAGGGACTCATCCTACGAGCAGTACTTC; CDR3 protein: CASSPLTDRDSSYEQYF
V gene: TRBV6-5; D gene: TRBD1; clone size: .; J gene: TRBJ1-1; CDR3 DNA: TGTGCCAGCAGTTACACAAGACAGAGGACAGGTCCTGAAGCTTTCTTT; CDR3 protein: CASSYTRQRTGPEAFF
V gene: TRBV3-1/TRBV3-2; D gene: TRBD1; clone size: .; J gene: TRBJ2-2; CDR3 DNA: TGTGCCAGCAGCCAAACTCCGGGACAGGGGCCGGCGAACACCGGGGAGCTGTTTTTT; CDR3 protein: CASSQTPGQGPANTGELFF
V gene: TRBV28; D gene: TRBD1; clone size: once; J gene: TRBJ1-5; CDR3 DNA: TGTGCCAGCAGTTCCGAGGTCCGGGACAGGGAGCGTGGTCCCCAGCATTTT; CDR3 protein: CASSSEVRDRERGPQHF
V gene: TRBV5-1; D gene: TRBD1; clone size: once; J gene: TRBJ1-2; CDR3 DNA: TGCGCCAGCAGCAATACAGGGGCCTCCTATGGCTACACCTTC; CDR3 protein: CASSNTGASYGYTF
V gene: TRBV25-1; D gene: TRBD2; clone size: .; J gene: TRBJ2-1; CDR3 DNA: TGTGCCAGCAGTGAACTTTCTAGCGGCTACAATGAGCAGTTCTTC; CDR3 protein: CASSELSSGYNEQFF
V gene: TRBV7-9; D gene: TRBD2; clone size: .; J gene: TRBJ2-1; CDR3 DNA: TGTGCCAGCACCCCGGGGGGGTCCTACAATGAGCAGTTCTTC; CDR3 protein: CASTPGGSYNEQFF
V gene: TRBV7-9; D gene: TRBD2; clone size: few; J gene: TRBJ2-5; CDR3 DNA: TGTGCCAGCAGCTCCCGGCTAGCGGAACAAGAGACCCAGTACTTC; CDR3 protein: CASSSRLAEQETQYF
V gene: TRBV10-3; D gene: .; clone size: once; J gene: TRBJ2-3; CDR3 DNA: TGTGCCATCAGTGAGTCCGTAGAGGTTGCGCAGTATTTT; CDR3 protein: CAISESVEVAQYF
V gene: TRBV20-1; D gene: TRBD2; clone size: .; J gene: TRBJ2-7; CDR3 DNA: TGCAGTGCTAGTTCTGGGTCCTCACGGACTAGCGGGACCTACGAGCAGTACTTC; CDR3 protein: CSASSGSSRTSGTYEQYF
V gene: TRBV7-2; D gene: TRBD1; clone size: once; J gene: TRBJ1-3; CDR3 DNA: TGTGCCAGCAGCGCGGACAGGGGTTCGGGAAACACCATATATTTT; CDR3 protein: CASSADRGSGNTIYF
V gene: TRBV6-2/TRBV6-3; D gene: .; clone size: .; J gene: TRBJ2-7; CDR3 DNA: TGTGCCAGCAGTTCCCCCACCGGGACATCTCCCTACGAGCAGTACTTC; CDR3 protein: CASSSPTGTSPYEQYF
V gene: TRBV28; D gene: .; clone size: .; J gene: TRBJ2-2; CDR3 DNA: TGTGCCAGCAGTTTACGCGCGGGGGAGCTGTTTTTT; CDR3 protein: CASSLRAGELFF
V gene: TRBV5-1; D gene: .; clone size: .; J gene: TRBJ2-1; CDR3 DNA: TGCGCCAGCAGCTTGGCAGACAGCCCCCTTCGTAATGAGCAGTTCTTC; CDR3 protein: CASSLADSPLRNEQFF
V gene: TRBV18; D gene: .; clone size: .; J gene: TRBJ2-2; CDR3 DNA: TGTGCCAGCTCACCCGGGAACGCGAACACCGGGGAGCTGTTTTTT; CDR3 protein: CASSPGNANTGELFF
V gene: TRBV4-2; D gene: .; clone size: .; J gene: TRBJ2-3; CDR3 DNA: TGTGCCAGCAGCCAACTAGGCACAGATACGCAGTATTTT; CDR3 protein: CASSQLGTDTQYF
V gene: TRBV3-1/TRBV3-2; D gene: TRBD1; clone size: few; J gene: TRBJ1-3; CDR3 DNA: TGTGCCAGCAGCCACCAGGGGGGAGGTGGAAACACCATATATTTT; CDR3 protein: CASSHQGGGGNTIYF
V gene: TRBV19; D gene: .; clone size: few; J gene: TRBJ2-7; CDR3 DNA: TGTGCCAGTAGTATCGGGCACGGGGGTTACGAGCAGTACTTC; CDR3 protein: CASSIGHGGYEQYF
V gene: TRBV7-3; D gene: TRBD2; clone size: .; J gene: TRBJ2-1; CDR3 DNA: TGTGCCAGCAGCTTAATTGCGGGGGGATACAATGAGCAGTTCTTC; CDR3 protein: CASSLIAGGYNEQFF
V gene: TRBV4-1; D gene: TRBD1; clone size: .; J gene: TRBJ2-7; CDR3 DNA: TGCGCCAGCAGCCTTCGAAGTTACTCCGGGACAGCAGCCGGGGAGCAGTACTTC; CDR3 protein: CASSLRSYSGTAAGEQYF
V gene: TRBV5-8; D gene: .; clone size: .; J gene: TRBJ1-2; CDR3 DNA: TGTGCCAGCAGACTCAGGGGTGGCTACACCTTC; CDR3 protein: CASRLRGGYTF